This T cell receptor (beta chain) was retrieved from a study of cytomegalovirus exposure and HLA in healthy donors (dated by TCRdb to 2015 to 2018). In terms of the full investigation: An earlier analysis of 587 of the donors reported more than 250 Gb of sequence data and some 120 million unique TCR beta sequences from some 180 million T cells. A later analysis re-examined previously published TCR beta repertoires from just over 650 donors and added high-resolution HLA genotyping to investigate patterns of TCR occurrence. In addition to the first cohort of about 650 subjects, a separate validation cohort of 120 different subjects was used. Every discovery cohort repertoire had been produced on one sequencing platform. Donor age, sex, ethnicity and CMV serostatus were compiled alongside the repertoire data. Across 300 to 400 genotyped donors of the cohort, an average of about 240,000 unique TCR beta nucleotide sequences per donor were sequenced, and roughly 18% of those sequences were non-productive. A later genetic analysis took genome-wide SNP genotypes for about 55% of the 666 donors and used that subset as a discovery cohort. Both class I and class II loci were covered by HLA typing, at four-digit resolution. Among the approximately 400 genotyped donors, under 90% belonged to the genetic ancestry cluster associated with self-reported Caucasian donors. An earlier analysis of 587 of the donors used high-throughput TCR beta sequencing to judge whether each TCR beta V gene segment behaved as functional or pseudogenic. The number of typed donors differed by locus: about 620-640 for A, B, C, DRB1 and DQB1; 522 for DQA1; approximately 600 for DPA1; and roughly 490 for DPB1. Rather than using new phenotypic data, the later analysis identified candidate immune exposures from TCR beta sequences and from how often those sequences occurred across donors. The aim of the study was to test whether cataloging public T cell receptors could identify signatures of past pathogen exposure. Roughly 5 DR-DQ haplotypes were handled as single units for association and clustering because linkage in the cohort was strong. Roughly 300 gigabases of sequencing data and approximately 92 million unique TCR sequences made up an early release that covered around 640 HLA-typed donors. The T cell repertoires of under 700 subjects were profiled by immunosequencing and related to cytomegalovirus serostatus. The study combined high-throughput TCR immunosequencing, statistical association of individual TCRs with disease status, and machine learning to predict cytomegalovirus infection status.

In total, roughly 670 healthy bone marrow donors made up the cohort. At the time of sampling, every cohort member was nominally healthy, though immune exposures that went unrecorded were likely present. The donor was CMV seropositive and was included in the group of approximately 310 seropositive cohort members. Every donor gave a peripheral blood sample, and the peripheral blood mononuclear cells from that sample were used for TCR beta sequencing. Genomic DNA extraction from the blood cell samples was performed with the Qiagen DNeasy Blood Extraction Kit. General study outcomes and caveats: Strong co-occurrence of HLA alleles, especially DR and DQ, made assigning TCR associations to individual alleles difficult. A total of 150 to 200 TCR beta chains were listed by the study as associated with cytomegalovirus. In a later analysis, 15,000 to 20,000 TCR beta sequences were associated with specific HLA alleles at a false discovery rate of 0.05. This cohort had only TCR beta chains sequenced, and the lack of alpha or paired-chain data limited which features could be detected. A cluster of highly shared sequence variants was judged likely to represent a technical artifact of the sequencing pipeline. According to a later analysis, parvovirus B19, influenza, CMV and Epstein-Barr virus appeared linked to several top co-occurrence clusters. Compared with equally common non-associated chains, HLA-associated TCR beta chains in a later analysis were more clonally expanded and had lower generation probabilities. It was suggested by the authors that the approach could potentially be generalized to other disease states and immunological phenotypes. An earlier analysis of approximately 600 of the donors showed that most TCR beta V segments appeared in productive rearrangements either about 87% or about 30% of the time, which broadly matched IMGT annotations. The classifier was reported to diagnose cytomegalovirus status with high specificity and sensitivity in both the original and validation cohorts. Presence/absence analyses assumed roughly uniform sequencing depth across donors, an assumption that may not hold. For the cohort, immune exposure information was limited to CMV serostatus. Correlated functional status among segregating V segments might be attributable to linkage disequilibrium, but an unknown experimental factor could not be ruled out. Some IMGT-functional V segments, including TRBV6-2 and TRBV6-3, could not be distinguished by the 87-base-pair reads and were therefore excluded. HLA typing was unavailable for some donors at each locus, so association tests used only the typed subset. Most TCR sequences were observed very rarely across donors, whereas some public TCRs were present in many individuals. In a later analysis, TCR association rates were found to vary across HLA loci, with the most associated TCRs seen for DRB1 alleles and the fewest for HLA-C alleles. An association between a missense DCLRE1C variant and V-gene and J-gene trimming of TCR beta chains was found in a later genetic analysis and replicated in an independent cohort. A later analysis found that most CMV-associated TCR beta chains appeared HLA-restricted, with HLA associations seemingly driven largely by CMV exposure. In vitro tests confirmed that a few of the cytomegalovirus-associated TCR beta chains recognize cytomegalovirus antigens. In a later genetic analysis, fewer N-insertions in productive TCRs were reported among donors in an Asian-associated ancestry cluster than the roughly 700-donor mean. The earlier analysis of around 600 of the donors excluded 15 to 20 rarely observed V segments, including chromosome 9 orphons, because counts were too low. A further reported finding was that TCR beta sequences accurately predicted the HLA-A and HLA-B alleles for most subjects in the first cohort.

Counted from cysteine to phenylalanine, this CDR3 has 15 amino acids. The kept DNA is CDR3 alone, 45 bases in frame from the first base. The germline V gene (reference sequence) yields PRHDT for CDR1 and FYEKMQ for CDR2. V lost 6 bases and J lost 4 bases, and the count of bases not matched to a germline gene is 9. The method was the immunoSEQ multiplex PCR assay. For the multiplex PCR, a mixture combining 60 forward primers for TCR Vbeta segments and 13 reverse primers for TCR Jbeta segments was used. The CDR3 region of rearranged TCR beta genes was amplified from genomic DNA by a multiplex PCR assay. The amplified TCR beta libraries were sequenced on the Illumina HiSeq System as 87-base-pair reads. The authors' analysis ran thus. A later analysis counted tens of millions of unique TCR beta chains across the 550 to 700 repertoires, and approximately 11 million of these chains were shared by at least two donors. To remove PCR and sequencing errors, raw reads were error-corrected and collapsed into unique sequences using a nearest-neighbor algorithm that merged closely related sequences. V, D and J gene segments were assigned by aligning CDR3 sequences to IMGT reference sequences. For a sequence to be retained, at least a six-nucleotide match to both a V gene segment and a J gene segment was required. A rearrangement counted as productive if the CDR3 had no stop codons and remained in frame with V and J, and every other rearrangement counted as non-productive. CDR3 was defined by IMGT convention, running from the second conserved V-encoded cysteine to the conserved J-encoded phenylalanine. The earlier analysis of about 500 of the donors excluded sequences that lacked an unambiguous match to a single V gene segment. An earlier analysis of around 600 of the donors classified V segments as functional when productive rearrangements were above 56.7% and as segregating when the standard deviation between donors was above 5%. A statistical classification framework was built for diagnosing cytomegalovirus status from the catalog of TCR beta chain sequences. V and J gene assignment, in a later analysis, came from comparing TCR nucleotide sequences with IMGT/GENE-DB human TR gene sequences. A later analysis assigned CDR3 sequences and most-parsimonious VDJ recombination scenarios with the TCRdist pipeline. In a later analysis, each TCR beta chain was defined by its CDR3 amino acid sequence together with its V-gene family, and reads without a unique V-gene family were excluded. In a later analysis, around 600 highly shared, low-generation-probability nucleotide sequences were removed to address suspected cross-contamination and a sequencing artifact. A later analysis calculated a clonal expansion index for each public chain from normalized within-repertoire ranks of inferred template counts. In a later analysis, generation probabilities were computed using a VDJ recombination model fitted to out-of-frame rearrangements, and the results were checked against IGoR. In a later analysis, TCR-TCR, TCR-HLA and TCR-CMV co-occurrence was scored with hypergeometric tests, and a repertoire-size bias correction was applied to TCR pairs. In a later analysis, false discovery rates were estimated by permuting HLA or CMV assignments 20 times. In a later analysis, co-occurring TCRs were grouped using DBSCAN, with TCRdist sequence similarity added in when clustering inside HLA-allele-positive subsets. Co-occurrence clustering excluded repertoires with fewer than 30,000 or more than 120,000 public chains, plus five with anomalous nucleotide sharing. The clones in this table, taken by TCRdb from immuneACCESS, are in-frame only. Not every clone is retained; where verified, under half of the shortfall comes from an unresolved V gene, and the cause of the rest is unknown. That table furnishes V, J and clone size, whereas the DNA furnished D and trimming. The sample profile shows around 200,000 clones; approximately 80% of them were found once. Together, the top ten hold approximately 1.2% of the sample.

With respect to this clone: Its recognized antigen is unknown. The record has no base qualities; no much larger clone is one base away.

Recombination joined TRBV13 with TRBJ1-1, with 9 bases aligning to TRBD1. Sequenced input: PBMCs. The TCR comes from a girl between 2 and 10 years old in good health and CMV-seropositive. CDR3 reads: CASSPWDRVTTEAFF. Here is the DNA: TGTGCCAGCAGTCCCTGGGACAGGGTTACCACTGAAGCTTTCTTT.